Shown below are 14 T cell receptor beta chains from a single sample sequenced in a study of long-term antiretroviral therapy in people with HIV. The immunoSEQ assay was v3.0, run at survey level. Produced via immunoSEQ multiplex PCR; TCRdb's table is partial and in-frame only. The repertoire has 44,000 or so clones, over 90% of them found once; the top ten carry 2.5% to 3%. Sequences were derived from unsorted PBMCs, sampled 3.7 years after starting antiretroviral therapy. All receptors derive from a woman between 50 and 59 years old with HIV.

V is TRBV10-3 and J is TRBJ1-1, with 10 bases identical to TRBD1. The CDR3 sequence is 16 residues long. The germline CDR1 and CDR2 sequences are ENHRY and SYGVKD. Trimming removed 10 bases from V and 4 bases from J; junction bases left unmatched: 15. The CDR3 is CATALSRGQGGTEAFF. As DNA, the CDR3 is TGTGCCACCGCCCTTTCTCGCGGACAGGGGGGCACTGAAGCTTTCTTT.

This chain joins TRBV10-1 and TRBJ2-1; D not certain. The ends were cut back, 6 bases at V and 2 bases at J, with 23 bases in the middle. Germline V gene lookup returns CDR1 WNHNN and CDR2 SYGVQD (reference sequence). The CDR3 spans 18 residues. CDR3 residues: CASRVPCLRVSTYNEQFF. CDR3 nucleotide sequence: TGCGCCAGCAGAGTGCCTTGTCTTAGGGTTAGTACCTACAATGAGCAGTTCTTC.

The chain employs TRBV23-1 and TRBJ2-7; no definite D call. TRBV23-1 qualifies as an ORF whose function is uncertain. The ends were cut back, 3 bases at V and 5 bases at J, with 8 bases in the middle. CDR3 size: 12 residues. In DNA form, the CDR3 reads TGCGCCAGCAGTCAGCCGGTCCACGAGCAGTACTTC. Its translation: CASSQPVHEQYF.

V and J are TRBV6-5 and TRBJ1-2, with D perhaps matching TRBD1 (6 bases). Germline loops: CDR1 MNHEY, CDR2 SVGAGI. V lost 4 bases and J 5 bases, leaving 17 bases between the germline ends. This CDR3 region has 15 residues. Here the CDR3 reads CASSSLRGGGYGYTF. CDR3 nucleotides: TGTGCCAGCAGTTCCCTTAGGGGGGGAGGGTATGGCTACACCTTC.

The CDR3 DNA reads as TGTGCCAGCAGCTTGAGGGTCGCAGGAGGGAGGGGAAGGAGCAATCAGCCCCAGCATTTT. Translated, it gives CASSLRVAGGRGRSNQPQHF. The chain couples TRBV7-8 to TRBJ1-5; maybe TRBD1 (5 bases). This CDR3 contains 20 residues. Germline CDR1 and CDR2: SGHVS and FQNEAQ. Trimming removed 3 bases from V and 1 base from J, with 25 bases in between.

This clone appeared a few times. The chain is built from TRBV7-9 and TRBJ2-2; 8 bases match TRBD1. J lost 5 bases, V lost 5 bases, and 10 bases had no gene match. Germline loops: CDR1 SEHNR, CDR2 FQNEAQ (reference sequence). The CDR3 totals 16 residues. The CDR3: CASSPTGTGETGELFF. The CDR3 nucleotides read TGTGCCAGCAGCCCCACCGGGACAGGCGAAACCGGGGAGCTGTTTTTT. The complete variable domain, with remaining parts taken from reference TRBV7-9 and TRBJ2-2, reads DTGVSQNPRHKITKRGQNVTFRCDPISEHNRLYWYRQTLGQGPEFLTYFQNEAQLEKSRLLSDRFSAERPKGSFSTLEIQRTEQGDSAMYLCASSPTGTGETGELFFGEGSRLTVL.

This chain uses TRBV11-2 with TRBJ1-1; 7 bases are a match to TRBD1. The V and J ends lost 5 bases and 1 base, in that order; junction bases with no gene match: 10. There are 16 residues in the CDR3. CDR1 is SGHAT and CDR2 is FQNNGV in the germline V gene. CDR3 residues: CASSTPAQGGNTEAFF. CDR3 sequence (DNA): TGTGCCAGCAGCACACCCGCTCAGGGGGGGAACACTGAAGCTTTCTTT.

V usage is TRBV5-4 and J usage is TRBJ2-7; 7 bases align to TRBD1. This CDR3 comprises 16 residues. Germline V gene sequence: CDR1 SGHNT, CDR2 YYREEE (reference sequence). The trim removed 0 bases at V and 3 bases at J, leaving 9 bases unmatched. In nucleotides, the CDR3 is TGTGCCAGCAGCTTGGAAGCAGCAGGGGGTAACTACGAGCAGTACTTC. Encoded protein: CASSLEAAGGNYEQYF.

The chain combines TRBV6-1 with TRBJ2-2; D is undetermined. The CDR3 extends over 10 amino acids. The germline CDR1 and CDR2 sequences are MNHNS and SASEGT. Trimming cost V 4 bases and J 8 bases, with 2 bases left between them. Written as DNA, the CDR3 is TGTGCCAGCAGTGTGGGGGAGCTGTTTTTT. Protein product: CASSVGELFF.

The V gene is TRBV7-8, the J gene TRBJ2-2; 9 nucleotides match TRBD2. Germline V CDR1 and CDR2: SGHVS, FQNEAQ. Trimming at V came to 8 bases and at J to 4 bases, leaving 8 bases not matched to a gene. CDR3 length: 15 amino acids. The CDR3: CASHGWRGGTGELFF. In DNA, the CDR3 is TGTGCCAGCCACGGATGGCGGGGGGGCACCGGGGAGCTGTTTTTT.

The chain combines TRBV6-5 with TRBJ2-2; D not certain. Looked up from germline, CDR1 is MNHEY and CDR2 is SVGAGI. The length of the CDR3 is 13 residues. Trimming left V 2 bases short and J 3 bases short, with 4 bases between. This chain's CDR3 is CASSYPYTGELFF. Written as DNA, the CDR3 is TGTGCCAGCAGTTACCCCTACACCGGGGAGCTGTTTTTT.

The V and J genes are TRBV11-2 and TRBJ2-7; perhaps TRBD2 as D (5 bases). CDR1 and CDR2 (germline): SGHAT, FQNNGV. V gave up 6 bases and J gave up 2 bases, with 11 bases separating them. The CDR3 has 13 amino acids. This CDR3 is CASRPLGTYEQYF. DNA of the CDR3: TGTGCCAGCAGACCCCTCGGGACCTACGAGCAGTACTTC.

The rearrangement joins TRBV7-2 to TRBJ2-3; D might be TRBD2 (7 bases). Germline assignment: CDR1 SGHTA and CDR2 FQGNSA. The CDR3 has 17 residues. The ends were cut back, 5 bases at V and 4 bases at J, with 22 bases in the middle. The CDR3 loop is CASSTTGRGGGADTQYF. The CDR3 nucleotides read TGTGCCAGCAGCACCACAGGGCGCGGGGGTGGCGCAGATACGCAGTATTTT.

The rearrangement links TRBV7-9 to TRBJ2-7; tentative D call: TRBD1 (5 bases). V was clipped by 5 bases and J by 7 bases, with 18 bases between them. The CDR3 extends over 14 amino acids. Germline CDR1 is SEHNR and CDR2 is FQNEAQ (reference sequence). Here the CDR3 DNA reads TGTGCCAGCAGCCCAATGGGGCAGGGAAGAGAGCAGTACTTC. It specifies CASSPMGQGREQYF.